The next 19 T cell receptor beta chains were all read from a single sample in a study of shared clonotypes between healthy human individuals. Profiled with immunoSEQ multiplex PCR; TCRdb holds only in-frame clones, not every one. The table includes around 600,000 clones, roughly 96% detected once. CD45RO-negative, CCR7-selected cells formed the naive CD8 fraction, which excluded terminally differentiated effector memory CD45RA+ cells. The sequenced sample was naive CD8+ T cells sorted from blood. The receptors were gathered from a young woman in good health.

The V call is TRBV15, the J call TRBJ2-7; possibly TRBD1 or TRBD2 for D (6 bases each). The CDR3 has 13 residues. Between the trimmed V and J ends, which lost 5 bases and 6 bases, there was a span of 14 bases. CDR1 is LNHNV and CDR2 is YYDKDF in the germline V gene (reference sequence). The CDR3 is CATSGTRGGEQYF. In DNA, the CDR3 is TGTGCCACCAGCGGGACACGGGGAGGCGAGCAGTACTTC.

The J gene is TRBJ2-1, the V gene TRBV7-9, with 8 bases fitting TRBD2. The germline V gene has CDR1 SEHNR and CDR2 FQNEAQ (reference sequence). J gave up 4 bases and V 5 bases, and 7 bases lay outside the gene matches. The CDR3 extends over 15 amino acids. CDR3 bases: TGTGCCAGCAGCCCTCAGGAGCGGGAGTACAATGAGCAGTTCTTC. Translating gives CASSPQEREYNEQFF.

The J gene is TRBJ2-7, the V gene TRBV27; unclear D gene. Trimming removed 6 bases at V and 6 bases at J, with 9 bases between. The CDR3 has 11 residues. Germline V gene sequence: CDR1 MNHEY, CDR2 SMNVEV (reference sequence). CDR3 in amino acids: CASRAGSEQYF. The CDR3 coding sequence is TGTGCCAGCAGGGCCGGGTCCGAGCAGTACTTC.

The chain couples TRBV28 to TRBJ1-2, with a weak D call TRBD1 (5 bases). The CDR3 is 14 amino acids. Germline lookup yields CDR1 MDHEN and CDR2 SYDVKM. V shed 6 bases and J shed 7 bases, with 18 bases lying between them. CDR3 loop: CASSITPGLSGYTF. CDR3 DNA sequence: TGTGCCAGCAGCATAACGCCAGGGTTATCTGGCTACACCTTC.

The chain carries TRBV7-9 and TRBJ2-3, with 12 bases lining up with TRBD2. Trimming removed 6 bases from V and 2 bases from J; junction bases left unmatched: 6. The CDR3 spans 16 residues. CDR1 SEHNR and CDR2 FQNEAQ come from the germline V gene (reference sequence). DNA for the CDR3: TGTGCCAGCAGGGGAAGGACTAGCGGGATCACAGATACGCAGTATTTT. Protein: CASRGRTSGITDTQYF. Supplemented by reference TRBV7-9 and TRBJ2-3, the full variable domain reads DTGVSQNPRHKITKRGQNVTFRCDPISEHNRLYWYRQTLGQGPEFLTYFQNEAQLEKSRLLSDRFSAERPKGSFSTLEIQRTEQGDSAMYLCASRGRTSGITDTQYFGPGTRLTVL.

This clone was seen just once. The J gene is TRBJ2-5, the V gene TRBV6-5; D uncertain. CDR1 MNHEY and CDR2 SVGAGI come from the germline V gene. The V end lost 6 bases, the J end lost 4 bases, and 18 bases lay between the germline ends. The CDR3 length is 15 residues. The CDR3 region has the DNA TGTGCCAGCAGATCTCCGGGCCTCACGGGAGAGACCCAGTACTTC. This sequence encodes CASRSPGLTGETQYF.

The V gene is TRBV7-6, the J gene TRBJ2-2; the D is unclear. The CDR3 spans 12 residues. Germline CDR1 reads SGHVS; CDR2 reads FNYEAQ. The V gene lost 5 bases and the J gene lost 6 bases, with 7 bases spanning the gap. Here the CDR3 reads CASSRAAGELFF. CDR3 nucleotide sequence: TGTGCCAGCAGCCGCGCCGCCGGGGAGCTGTTTTTT.

This clone was seen only once. This chain uses TRBV15 with TRBJ2-7, with TRBD2 matching over 8 bases. Germline values: CDR1 LNHNV, CDR2 YYDKDF (reference sequence). V dropped 5 bases and J dropped 6; count of bases not matched to a gene: 12. The CDR3 loop spans 15 amino acids. The CDR3 loop is CATSGGGLGTREQYF. As DNA, the CDR3 is TGTGCCACCAGCGGGGGGGGACTAGGGACCCGCGAGCAGTACTTC.

On this clone: Other DNA sequences in the same sample also yield this CDR3. The chain couples TRBV19 to TRBJ2-5; D ambiguous. The CDR3 is 12 residues long. Trimming stripped 3 bases from V and 2 bases from J, with 4 bases between. The germline V gene has CDR1 LNHDA and CDR2 SQIVND (reference sequence). Here the CDR3 DNA reads TGTGCCAGTAGTATGAGTCAAGAGACCCAGTACTTC. Its translation is CASSMSQETQYF.

This clone was seen a single time. Additional DNA sequences in this sample encode the identical CDR3. The genes are TRBV27 and TRBJ2-7; 7 bases are a match to TRBD1. Germline trimming cut 5 bases from V and 3 bases from J; bases unmatched to any gene: 4. This CDR3 has 13 amino acids. Germline CDR1 reads MNHEY; CDR2 reads SMNVEV (reference sequence). CDR3 coding DNA: TGTGCCAGCAGTCCGGGACAGAGCTACGAGCAGTACTTC. Amino acids: CASSPGQSYEQYF.

The gene calls are TRBV4-2 and TRBJ2-1; weak D call: TRBD2 (6 bases). V lost 5 bases, J lost 6 bases, and 14 bases lay in between. Germline assignment: CDR1 LGHNA and CDR2 YNFKEQ. The CDR3 covers 14 residues. The CDR3 sequence: CASSVGDSGNEQFF. For the CDR3, the DNA is TGTGCCAGCAGCGTGGGGGACTCTGGCAATGAGCAGTTCTTC.

This rearrangement joins TRBV7-9 to TRBJ1-1, with D perhaps matching TRBD1 (5 bases). Germline CDR1 is SEHNR and CDR2 is FQNEAQ (reference sequence). The CDR3 has 16 amino acids. Trimming took 1 base from V and 5 from J, leaving 17 bases between them. Here the CDR3 DNA reads TGTGCCAGCAGCTTAGAGCAGGCAGGGCCTAGGACTGAAGCTTTCTTT. Its protein is CASSLEQAGPRTEAFF.

This clone occurred once. CDR3 DNA: TGTGCCAGCAGTACGGACCCAGATGAAGCTTTCTTT. It encodes CASSTDPDEAFF. This chain links TRBV28 with TRBJ1-1; no reliable D call. The CDR3 runs 12 residues. Trimming left V 5 bases short and J 7 bases short, with 11 bases between. Germline CDR1 MDHEN, CDR2 SYDVKM. Combining the CDR3 with reference TRBV28 and TRBJ1-1 gives the whole variable domain DVKVTQSSRYLVKRTGEKVFLECVQDMDHENMFWYRQDPGLGLRLIYFSYDVKMKEKGDIPEGYSVSREKKERFSLILESASTNQTSMYLCASSTDPDEAFFGQGTRLTVV.

The chain is built from TRBV5-1 and TRBJ2-3; D may be TRBD2 (6 bases). Germline lookup yields CDR1 SGHRS and CDR2 YFSETQ. This CDR3 is 18 amino acids long. Trimming removed 2 bases at V and 4 bases at J, with 23 bases between. The CDR3 DNA follows: TGCGCCAGCAGCTTCAGTTTTGTCGGGGGAAGGATGGCAGATACGCAGTATTTT. Its protein product is CASSFSFVGGRMADTQYF.

This chain uses TRBV6-5 with TRBJ2-7; tentatively, D is TRBD1 (5 bases). The CDR3 contains 14 residues. The V and J ends lost 2 bases and 2 bases respectively, with 10 bases between them. The germline gives CDR1 MNHEY, CDR2 SVGAGI. As DNA, the CDR3 is TGTGCCAGCAGTTACGGGCAGGGCACCTACGAGCAGTACTTC. Translated: CASSYGQGTYEQYF.

The rearrangement links TRBV28 to TRBJ1-2; D is uncertain. Germline-derived CDR1 and CDR2 are MDHEN and SYDVKM. The V gene lost 5 bases and the J gene lost 6 bases, with 13 bases spanning the gap. This CDR3 has 13 amino acids. CDR3 residues: CASSRHPWDGYTF. As DNA, the CDR3 is TGTGCCAGCAGTAGACATCCTTGGGATGGCTACACCTTC.

The chain has TRBV5-4 and TRBJ2-7, with D maybe TRBD1 (6 bases). Germline-derived CDR1 and CDR2 are SGHNT and YYREEE (reference sequence). The CDR3 totals 16 residues. V was clipped by 4 bases and J by 2 bases, with 19 bases between them. The CDR3 sequence: CASSRTPGHRTYEQYF. The DNA for the CDR3 is TGTGCCAGCAGCCGGACCCCGGGACACCGAACCTACGAGCAGTACTTC.

CDR3 DNA sequence: TGTGCCAGCAGCGATGGACTAGCGGGAGTTACCGGGGAGCTGTTTTTT. It is translated as CASSDGLAGVTGELFF. The chain carries TRBV13 and TRBJ2-2; the match to TRBD2 covers 13 bases. Germline-derived CDR1 and CDR2 are PRHDT and FYEKMQ (reference sequence). The CDR3 has 16 residues. With V trimmed by 5 bases and J by 5 bases, 5 bases remained unmatched.

CDR3 in amino acids: CASSVTSGRAGETQYF. CDR3 nucleotide sequence: TGTGCCAGCAGCGTAACTAGCGGGAGGGCCGGGGAGACCCAGTACTTC. The chain couples TRBV9 to TRBJ2-5; 13 bases are a match to TRBD2. Germline CDR1 and CDR2: SGDLS and YYNGEE. J was trimmed by 5 bases and V by 1 base; bases with no gene match: 5. The CDR3 contains 16 residues.